A selection of T cell receptor beta chains follows, all from one sample in a study of blood T cells in healthy people across ages. TCRdb ran MiXCR on the 5' RACE reads and lists one entry per CDR3 protein. This repertoire shows 1.5 million to 2 million distinct CDR3 sequences, around 36% found once; its top ten account for 10% to 12%. Sequenced sample: blood. Receptors originate from a woman in her twenties or thirties in good health. Both conserved end residues are trimmed from each CDR3. Rows may omit the clone size; those that give it use once, few, many or a size class.

TRBV3-1	few	TRBJ2-1	ASSPRLAGHNNEQF
TRBV6-5	few	TRBJ2-1	ASSQTGENHNEQF
TRBV7-8	-	TRBJ2-5	ASSFRRGLLGSPVREQY
TRBV7-2	many	TRBJ2-1	AFEGGTYNEQF
TRBV4-1	few	TRBJ1-1	ASSQAAQGVNTEAF
TRBV13	few	TRBJ1-2	ASSSRTANYGYT
TRBV13	-	TRBJ2-7	ASSSSGRVSYEQY
TRBV20-1	few	TRBJ2-5	SAPSWDSAWGETQY
TRBV28	once	TRBJ2-1	ASSGHGNEEQF
TRBV12-3/TRBV12-4	few	TRBJ2-4	ASSLFNIAKNIQY
TRBV4-1	few	TRBJ2-1	ASSQGTLAGGPNEQF
TRBV7-8	-	TRBJ1-1	ASSFGAPRNTEAF
TRBV6-5	-	TRBJ2-6	ASTADSGANVLT
TRBV12-5	-	TRBJ2-1	ASGLTNERF
TRBV30	once	TRBJ2-7	ACKRLSYEQY
TRBV7-8	-	TRBJ2-3	ASSLASAAGTDTQY
TRBV6-1	few	TRBJ2-1	ASSERYEQF
TRBV4-1	-	TRBJ2-5	ASSQFRGGARETQY
TRBV10-3	few	TRBJ2-3	AISESWGTSTDTQY
TRBV10-3	-	TRBJ2-7	AVSAGVVGTDPYEQY
TRBV9	-	-	AGSVGGGRAYEQY
TRBV10-3	-	TRBJ1-5	AISERGSDQPQH
TRBV20-1	once	TRBJ2-1	STRWLEGPNIVGEQF
TRBV3-1	few	TRBJ1-2	ASSQVRRGGDVNYGYT
TRBV7-2	few	-	ASSTAALSEQY
TRBV20-1	-	TRBJ2-3	SARSGTGWGDTQY
TRBV15	few	TRBJ2-7	ATSRGRGRNEQY
TRBV15	-	TRBJ2-3	ASSVIGREQY
TRBV21-1	-	-	ASSKEGLAIEQY
TRBV20-1	-	TRBJ1-1	SAQDRVEWSTEAF
TRBV5-1	few	TRBJ1-4	ASSTGQSATNEKLF
TRBV10-2	few	TRBJ2-5	ASASRDREQETQY
TRBV27	-	TRBJ2-7	ASTPGGAPYEQY
TRBV28	few	TRBJ2-5	ASGSRETQY
TRBV6-1	few	TRBJ1-2	ASSEWAGGPANYGYT
TRBV3-1	-	TRBJ2-1	ASSQSLRNEQF
TRBV3-1	-	TRBJ1-1	ASSQEYRAGLMNTEAF
TRBV30	-	TRBJ2-1	AWSHLPGLAGGYNEQF
TRBV3-1	many	TRBJ1-2	ASSQDGGQGLGYT
TRBV3-1	-	TRBJ1-1	ASSRWGNTEAF
TRBV6-7	-	TRBJ1-1	ASSWGQHNTEAF
TRBV27	once	TRBJ2-1	ASSLSKSSYNEQF
TRBV2	-	TRBJ2-1	ASIAKGHSNEQF
TRBV11-2	few	TRBJ2-1	ASSLGTSGAYYNEQF
TRBV7-9	few	TRBJ2-3	ASSFSGTTGDTQY
TRBV20-1	many	TRBJ2-3	SAGGDSKVADTQY
TRBV28	-	TRBJ2-1	ASSYPHPTAGRTSGSYGGNEQF
TRBV4-1	few	TRBJ2-7	ASSQAGQGIYEQY
TRBV12-3/TRBV12-4	-	TRBJ1-5	ASSPWGTINQPQH
TRBV20-1	few	TRBJ2-5	SARDPFLTQY
TRBV4-2	many	TRBJ2-1	ASSRDRDNEQF
TRBV7-9	-	-	ASETGTGRHEQY
TRBV20-1	few	TRBJ2-5	SASEWEGRETQY
TRBV28	-	TRBJ1-6	ASRTGTGRSPLH
TRBV9	-	TRBJ2-7	ASSPDSSGRVYEQY
TRBV12-3/TRBV12-4	-	TRBJ1-1	ASTLTAPGGNTEAF
TRBV11-1	once	TRBJ2-5	ASSLAGGVVQETQY